This TCR beta chain came from a study of cytomegalovirus exposure and HLA in healthy donors. With respect to this clone: The antigen is undetermined.

Study-wide findings and caveats: Most TCR sequences were seen very rarely across donors, but some public TCRs occurred in many. One cluster of highly shared sequence variants probably arose as a sequencing artifact.

13 Jbeta primers and 60 Vbeta primers were used for the PCR. TCRdb's table, derived via immunoSEQ multiplex PCR, lists solely in-frame clones and lacks some. The sample carries approximately 270,000 clones, 80% recorded once. The material sequenced was PBMCs. The clonotype comes from a girl aged 2 to 9 in good health and CMV-seronegative.

CDR3 in DNA: TGTGCCAGTAGTATAAGCACGCTTAGCAATCAGCCCCAGCATTTT. Protein: CASSISTLSNQPQHF. The chain recombines TRBV19 with TRBJ1-5; D call uncertain. Germline CDR1 LNHDA, CDR2 SQIVND (reference sequence). V dropped 2 bases and J dropped 0 bases, with 8 bases sitting between them. CDR3 size: 15 residues.